A single sample is the source of the 30 T cell receptor beta chains below, sequenced in a study of regulatory T cells in long-lasting Graves disease. The time point here: newly diagnosed GD, antithyroid drugs for less than 3 months. Generation of the TCR library employed RNA extracted from PBMCs. To make TCR beta libraries, researchers used iRepertoire HTBI primers and Arm-PCR of CDR3 regions. Using its own MiXCR run on the multiplex PCR reads, TCRdb lists one record per CDR3 protein. The profile shows 360,000 or so distinct CDR3 sequences, roughly 15% of them singletons. The data also belong to a second study, concerning T cells in Graves' hyperthyroidism and ophthalmopathy.

The sample consisted of peripheral blood mononuclear cells (PBMCs), taken at new diagnosis, from a patient treated with antithyroid drugs. All receptors derive from a woman between 18 and 29 years old with Graves disease.

In this sample, this clonotype turned up many times. The CDR3 region is CSARDPGTGEKLFF. Written as DNA, the CDR3 is TGCAGTGCTAGAGACCCCGGGACAGGCGAAAAACTGTTTTTT. The chain carries TRBV20-1 and TRBJ1-4, with 8 nucleotides matching TRBD1. CDR1 DFQATT and CDR2 SNEGSKA come from the germline V gene (reference sequence). This CDR3 is 14 amino acids long. After removal of 0 bases from V and 8 bases from J, the junction contained 5 bases not matched to a gene.

This chain connects TRBV4-2 to TRBJ1-4; the D is unclear. Germline V lookup: CDR1 LGHNA, CDR2 YNFKEQ. This CDR3 comprises 17 residues. The V end was cut by 0 bases, the J end by 2 bases, with 13 bases between. The CDR3 reads CASSQEAPGRTNEKLFF. The CDR3 nucleotides read TGTGCCAGCAGCCAAGAGGCGCCGGGAAGGACTAATGAAAAACTGTTTTTT.

This clonotype was found a few times. The J gene is TRBJ1-5, the V gene TRBV27, with D hard to call. The germline gives CDR1 MNHEY, CDR2 SMNVEV (reference sequence). Trimming stripped 3 bases from V and 4 bases from J, with 7 bases between. The CDR3 is 13 residues long. The DNA of the CDR3 is TGTGCCAGCAGTTTTCGGAGAAATCAGCCCCAGCATTTT. As protein: CASSFRRNQPQHF.

This clonotype has a count of ten or more. This rearrangement joins TRBV20-1 to TRBJ1-5, with TRBD1 matching over 7 bases. The germline V gene encodes CDR1 DFQATT and CDR2 SNEGSKA (reference sequence). The CDR3 runs to 13 residues. The J segment lost 11 bases and the V segment lost 5 bases, leaving 12 bases of the junction unmatched. The CDR3 loop reads CSAGYRGGKTQHF. The DNA for the CDR3 is TGCAGTGCTGGATACAGGGGAGGTAAAACCCAGCATTTT.

Ten or more counts support this clonotype. The CDR3: CASSEETEAFF. The CDR3 nucleotides are TGTGCCAGCAGTGAAGAAACTGAAGCTTTCTTT. This sequence joins TRBV2 and TRBJ1-1; D uncertain. Germline CDR1 and CDR2: SNHLY and FYNNEI. Trimming left V 1 base short and J 5 bases short, with 2 bases between. The CDR3 covers 11 residues.

The sample holds many counts of this clonotype. The gene calls are TRBV3-1 and TRBJ1-5, with a tentative D call TRBD1 (5 bases). The V gene lost 9 bases and the J gene lost 6 bases, with 12 bases spanning the gap. There are 12 residues in the CDR3. CDR1 and CDR2 from the germline V gene are LGHDT and YNNKEL (reference sequence). CDR3 sequence: CASQGVGQPQHF. The CDR3 DNA sequence: TGTGCCAGTCAGGGAGTGGGTCAGCCCCAGCATTTT.

The rearrangement joins TRBV6-1 to TRBJ2-7, with 7 bases matching TRBD2. The CDR3 runs 12 residues. V shed 7 bases, J shed 4 bases, and the junction held 4 bases outside the gene matches. Germline V gives CDR1 MNHNS, CDR2 SASEGT. As DNA, the CDR3 is TGTGCCAGCATGGCGGGAGCTTACGAGCAGTACTTC. Its protein is CASMAGAYEQYF.

This clonotype was recorded many times. V gene TRBV7-6 combines with J gene TRBJ1-1; 9 nucleotides line up with TRBD1. Germline CDR1 reads SGHVS; CDR2 reads FNYEAQ. The length of the CDR3 is 16 residues. V trimming: 3 bases; J trimming: 4 bases; junction bases outside the gene matches: 9. The CDR3 DNA reads as TGTGCCAGCAGCTTCGGGGACAGGGTAGCCGGCACTGAAGCTTTCTTT. Translated, it gives CASSFGDRVAGTEAFF.

The chain joins TRBV5-1 to TRBJ2-5, with D hard to call. The CDR3 is made up of 12 amino acids. V was trimmed by 0 bases and J by 5 bases, leaving 5 bases between them. Looked up from germline, CDR1 is SGHRS and CDR2 is YFSETQ. This CDR3 reads CASSLDAETQYF. CDR3 DNA: TGCGCCAGCAGCTTGGACGCGGAGACCCAGTACTTC.

Ten or more counts support this clonotype. The rearrangement joins TRBV2 to TRBJ2-1, with D possibly being TRBD2 (5 bases). The germline V gene encodes CDR1 SNHLY and CDR2 FYNNEI. Trimming left V 8 bases short and J 7 bases short, with 21 bases between. The CDR3 length is 15 residues. CDR3 protein: CASCERSLRVNEQFF. The CDR3 coding sequence is TGTGCCAGCTGCGAGCGGAGCTTAAGGGTAAATGAGCAGTTCTTC.

This clonotype was counted ten times or more. The V call is TRBV29-1, the J call TRBJ2-5; 8 nucleotides align to TRBD2. The CDR3 has 13 residues. The J segment lost 13 bases and the V segment lost 0 bases, leaving 10 bases of the junction unmatched. The germline gives CDR1 SQVTM, CDR2 ANQGSEA. The CDR3 loop reads CSVEDVQGLDRYF. CDR3 nucleotides: TGCAGCGTTGAAGATGTCCAGGGACTAGACCGGTACTTC.

The rearrangement links TRBV4-2 to TRBJ2-7; D is ambiguous. V lost 0 bases, J lost 7 bases, and 13 bases lay in between. Germline CDR1 reads LGHNA; CDR2 reads YNFKEQ. This CDR3 contains 14 residues. CDR3 in amino acids: CASSQDSRNNEQYF. CDR3 coding DNA: TGTGCCAGCAGCCAAGATTCCAGGAACAATGAGCAGTACTTC.

Many counts were recorded for this clonotype. This chain joins TRBV12-3 or TRBV12-4 and TRBJ2-4; TRBD1 matches at 9 bases. The length of the CDR3 is 15 residues. The V and J ends lost 4 bases and 3 bases, in that order; junction bases with no gene match: 4. The CDR3 region is CASSWDRVNKNIQYF. The DNA of the CDR3 is TGTGCCAGCAGTTGGGACAGGGTAAACAAAAACATTCAGTACTTC.

This clonotype was recorded at least ten times. The chain has TRBV5-1 and TRBJ2-1; 9 bases are a match to TRBD2. The CDR3 runs to 13 residues. Germline V gives CDR1 SGHRS, CDR2 YFSETQ. V was pared by 5 bases and J by 7 bases, with 4 bases of the junction left unmatched. CDR3 amino acids: CASRVAGENEQFF. CDR3 coding DNA: TGCGCCAGCAGGGTAGCGGGGGAAAATGAGCAGTTCTTC.

A few counts support this clonotype. V and J are TRBV25-1 and TRBJ1-6; 7 bases line up with TRBD1. This CDR3 comprises 16 residues. V lost 4 bases and J lost 7; bases outside the gene matches: 10. Germline V gives CDR1 MGHDK, CDR2 SYGVNS. CDR3 sequence: CASSGGTGVKNSPLHF. The CDR3 DNA reads TGTGCCAGCAGTGGGGGAACAGGGGTTAAGAATTCACCCCTCCACTTT.

In its sample, this clonotype was seen a few times. V gene TRBV7-9 combines with J gene TRBJ2-3; 13 positions agree with TRBD2. The CDR3 is made up of 16 amino acids. V shed 4 bases and J 2 bases; nucleotides not matched to a gene: 3. Germline CDR1 is SEHNR and CDR2 is FQNEAQ (reference sequence). The CDR3 DNA reads TGTGCCAGCAGCTGGGGACTAGCGGGATCCACAGATACGCAGTATTTT. Amino acids: CASSWGLAGSTDTQYF.

This chain joins TRBV5-1 and TRBJ2-5; D not certain. Germline CDR1 reads SGHRS; CDR2 reads YFSETQ. V lost 4 bases and J lost 2, with 18 bases in between. The CDR3 contains 16 residues. The CDR3 bases are TGCGCCAGCAGCCTTAGCATAGGGAACTCTCAAGAGACCCAGTACTTC. Amino acids: CASSLSIGNSQETQYF.

This clonotype was found many times. The chain recombines TRBV2 with TRBJ1-5, with 7 bases identical to TRBD1. The CDR3 extends over 14 amino acids. Germline V CDR1 and CDR2: SNHLY, FYNNEI. The ends lost 6 bases at V and 1 base at J; junction bases unmatched: 3. CDR3 sequence (DNA): TGTGCCAGCAGGACAGGGCCGAGCAATCAGCCCCAGCATTTT. This gives the protein CASRTGPSNQPQHF.

This clonotype was detected ten times or more. This rearrangement joins TRBV18 to TRBJ2-7; weak D call: TRBD1 (6 bases). This CDR3 contains 12 residues. The V gene's germline CDR1 is KGHSH and CDR2 LQKENI. Trimming removed 8 bases at V and 5 bases at J, with 13 bases between. The chain's CDR3 is CASTRTGNEQYF. The CDR3 region has the DNA TGTGCCAGCACTCGAACAGGGAACGAGCAGTACTTC. Variable domain in full (rest from reference TRBV18 and TRBJ2-7): NAGVMQNPRHLVRRRGQEARLRCSPMKGHSHVYWYRQLPEEGLKFMVYLQKENIIDESGMPKERFSAEFPKEGPSILRIQQVVRGDSAAYFCASTRTGNEQYFGPGTRLTVT.

CDR3 sequence reads: CASSPSGTDTGELFF. The CDR3 nucleotides read TGTGCCAGCAGTCCAAGCGGGACTGACACCGGGGAGCTGTTTTTT. This rearrangement joins TRBV28 to TRBJ2-2; 7 bases align to TRBD2. The CDR3 is 15 residues long. Germline lookup yields CDR1 MDHEN and CDR2 SYDVKM. V lost 5 bases, J lost 3 bases, and 6 bases stayed unmatched.

This clonotype showed up many times. The chain recombines TRBV28 with TRBJ2-2; 8 nucleotides line up with TRBD1. V lost 7 bases and J lost 6; bases outside the gene matches: 4. Germline V gene sequence: CDR1 MDHEN, CDR2 SYDVKM. The CDR3 is 13 amino acids. CDR3 region: CASILTGAGELFF. The CDR3 DNA reads TGTGCCAGCATCCTGACAGGGGCCGGGGAGCTGTTTTTT.

The table lists this clonotype with many counts. The rearrangement joins TRBV7-3 to TRBJ2-3; TRBD1 matches at 8 bases. This CDR3 is 15 amino acids long. The germline V gene encodes CDR1 SGHTA and CDR2 FQGTGA. Trimming removed 5 bases from V and 3 bases from J; junction bases left unmatched: 7. CDR3 protein: CASSRPTGATDTQYF. In DNA, the CDR3 is TGTGCCAGCAGCCGCCCGACAGGGGCGACAGATACGCAGTATTTT.

This chain connects TRBV6-5 to TRBJ2-7; TRBD1 matches at 9 bases. Losses at the gene ends were 2 bases for V and 4 bases for J; bases not matched to a gene: 6. Per germline, CDR1 MNHEY and CDR2 SVGAGI. This CDR3 has 15 amino acids. The CDR3 spells CASSYGQGIGYEQYF. The CDR3 DNA follows: TGTGCCAGCAGTTACGGACAGGGGATCGGATACGAGCAGTACTTC.

This clonotype was seen ten or more times. The chain joins TRBV24-1 to TRBJ2-3; TRBD2 matches 7 bases. The V gene end was trimmed by 3 bases and the J gene end by 0 bases; junction bases not matched to a gene: 5. This CDR3 region has 16 residues. Germline lookup yields CDR1 KGHDR and CDR2 SFDVKD. The CDR3 region is CATSDPQAGSTDTQYF. For the CDR3, the DNA is TGTGCCACCAGTGATCCGCAAGCGGGAAGCACAGATACGCAGTATTTT.

This clonotype came up many times. This sequence joins TRBV5-1 and TRBJ2-1; 8 nucleotides agree with TRBD1. V was pared by 6 bases and J by 0 bases, with 8 bases of the junction left unmatched. This CDR3 contains 16 residues. The V gene's germline CDR1 is SGHRS and CDR2 YFSETQ. The CDR3 DNA follows: TGCGCCAGCAACCAGGGGGCCGCAAGCTCCTACAATGAGCAGTTCTTC. It codes for CASNQGAASSYNEQFF.

The rearrangement links TRBV15 to TRBJ2-5; no clear D. Trimming took 0 bases from V and 4 from J, leaving 12 bases between them. The CDR3 totals 15 residues. Germline assignment: CDR1 LNHNV and CDR2 YYDKDF (reference sequence). In DNA, the CDR3 is TGTGCCACCAGCAGAGATAGCAACCTCTTAGAGACCCAGTACTTC. Amino acid sequence: CATSRDSNLLETQYF.

Turning to this clonotype: Without the conserved terminal phenylalanine or tryptophan, this CDR3 likely stems from a read error. The rearrangement links TRBV11-2 to TRBJ1-1; D is unresolved. V lost 5 bases and J lost 1, with 14 bases in between. Germline V CDR1 and CDR2: SGHAT, FQNNGV. CDR3 length: 15 amino acids. CDR3 amino acids: CASSPILGRNTEAFL. CDR3 bases: TGTGCCAGCAGCCCCATATTGGGAAGGAACACTGAAGCTTTCCTT.

This chain uses TRBV19 with TRBJ1-3; D gene unclear. The CDR3 spans 14 residues. Per the germline V gene, CDR1 is LNHDA and CDR2 is SQIVND (reference sequence). The V end was cut by 8 bases, the J end by 1 base, with 12 bases between. The CDR3 region has the DNA TGTGCCAGTGGGAAGCCTTTATCTGGAAACACCATATATTTT. This codes for CASGKPLSGNTIYF. The complete variable domain, with remaining parts taken from reference TRBV19 and TRBJ1-3, reads DGGITQSPKYLFRKEGQNVTLSCEQNLNHDAMYWYRQDPGQGLRLIYYSQIVNDFQKGDIAEGYSVSREKKESFPLTVTSAQKNPTAFYLCASGKPLSGNTIYFGEGSWLTVV.

The rearrangement links TRBV12-3 or TRBV12-4 to TRBJ2-1; 8 nucleotides line up with TRBD1. The CDR3 consists of 13 residues. The V segment lost 8 bases and the J segment 12 bases; nucleotides outside the gene matches: 12. DNA of the CDR3: TGTGCCAGCTCGGACAGGGCGCGGCGTGGGCAGTTCTTC. Encoded protein: CASSDRARRGQFF.

A few counts support this clonotype. The chain is built from TRBV29-1 and TRBJ2-6; D gene ambiguous. V was pared by 2 bases and J by 1 base, with 6 bases between. The CDR3 loop spans 14 amino acids. Germline V gives CDR1 SQVTM, CDR2 ANQGSEA. The DNA of the CDR3 is TGCAGCGTTGAATTAGGATCTGGGGCCAACGTCCTGACTTTC. It translates to CSVELGSGANVLTF.